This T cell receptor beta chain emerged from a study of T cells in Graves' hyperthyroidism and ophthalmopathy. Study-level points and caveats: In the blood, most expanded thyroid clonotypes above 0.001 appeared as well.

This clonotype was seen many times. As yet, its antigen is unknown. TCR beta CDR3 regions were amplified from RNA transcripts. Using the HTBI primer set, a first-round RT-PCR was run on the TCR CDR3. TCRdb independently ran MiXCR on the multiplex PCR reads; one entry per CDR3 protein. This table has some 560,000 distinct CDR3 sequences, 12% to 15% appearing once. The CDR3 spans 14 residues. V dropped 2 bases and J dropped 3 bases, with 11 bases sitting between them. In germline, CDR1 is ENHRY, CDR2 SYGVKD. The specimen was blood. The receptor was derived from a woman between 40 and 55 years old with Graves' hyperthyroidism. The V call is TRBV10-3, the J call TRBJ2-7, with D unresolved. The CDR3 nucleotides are TGTGCCATCAGTGAGCAAAAACTTCTCTACGAGCAGTACTTC. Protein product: CAISEQKLLYEQYF.